This TCR beta chain was identified during a study of cytomegalovirus exposure and HLA in healthy donors. With 60 Vbeta and 13 Jbeta primers, the PCR was carried out. Clones were read by immunoSEQ multiplex PCR, and TCRdb kept only the in-frame ones, dropping some. The repertoire has roughly 170,000 clones, roughly 88% of them found once; the top ten carry around 1.2%. CDR1 and CDR2 (germline): SGHAT, FQNNGV. After removal of 6 bases from V and 5 bases from J, the junction contained 7 bases not matched to a gene. This CDR3 has 16 residues. This receptor was identified in a girl aged 2-10 years in good health and CMV-seropositive. The chain is built from TRBV11-2 and TRBJ2-5, with 15 bases aligning to TRBD2. The sequencing input was PBMCs. The CDR3 here is CASRRTSGRGGETQYF. For the CDR3, the DNA is TGTGCCAGCAGACGGACTAGCGGGAGGGGTGGCGAGACCCAGTACTTC.